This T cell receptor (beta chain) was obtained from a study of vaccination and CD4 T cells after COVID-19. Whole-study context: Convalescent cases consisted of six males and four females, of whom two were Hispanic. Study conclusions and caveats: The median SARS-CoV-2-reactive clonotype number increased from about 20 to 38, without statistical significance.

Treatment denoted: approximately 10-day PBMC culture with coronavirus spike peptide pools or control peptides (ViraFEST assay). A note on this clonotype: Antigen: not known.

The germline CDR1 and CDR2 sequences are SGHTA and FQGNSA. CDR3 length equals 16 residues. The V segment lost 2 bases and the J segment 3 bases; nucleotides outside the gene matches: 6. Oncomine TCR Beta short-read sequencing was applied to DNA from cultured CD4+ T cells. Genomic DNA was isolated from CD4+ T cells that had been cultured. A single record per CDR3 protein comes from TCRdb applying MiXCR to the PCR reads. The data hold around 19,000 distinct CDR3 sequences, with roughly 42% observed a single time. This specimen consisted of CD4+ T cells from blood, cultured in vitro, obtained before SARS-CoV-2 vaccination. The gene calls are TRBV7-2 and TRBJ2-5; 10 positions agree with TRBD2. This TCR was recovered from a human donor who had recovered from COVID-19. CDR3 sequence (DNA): TGTGCCAGCAGCTTACAGGGCCTAGCGGGAGAAGAGACCCAGTACTTC. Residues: CASSLQGLAGEETQYF.